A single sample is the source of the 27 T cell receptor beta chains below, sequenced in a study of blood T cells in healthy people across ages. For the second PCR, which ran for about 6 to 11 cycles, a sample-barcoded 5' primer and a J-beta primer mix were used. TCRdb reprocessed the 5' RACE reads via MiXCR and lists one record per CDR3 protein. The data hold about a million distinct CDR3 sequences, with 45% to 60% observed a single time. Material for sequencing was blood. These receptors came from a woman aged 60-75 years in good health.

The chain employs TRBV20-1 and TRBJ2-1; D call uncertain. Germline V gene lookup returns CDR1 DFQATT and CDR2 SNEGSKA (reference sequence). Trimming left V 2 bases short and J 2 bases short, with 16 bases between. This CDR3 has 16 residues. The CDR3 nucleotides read TGCAGTGCTAGACCGATCTGGGCCCAAGCCTACAATGAGCAGTTCTTC. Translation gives CSARPIWAQAYNEQFF.

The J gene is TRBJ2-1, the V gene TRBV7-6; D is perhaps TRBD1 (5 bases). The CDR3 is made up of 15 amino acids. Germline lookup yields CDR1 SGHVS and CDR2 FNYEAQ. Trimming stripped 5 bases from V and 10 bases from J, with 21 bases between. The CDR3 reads CASSLLGLGAGEQFF. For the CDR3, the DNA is TGTGCCAGCAGCCTATTGGGGCTAGGGGCAGGGGAGCAGTTCTTC.

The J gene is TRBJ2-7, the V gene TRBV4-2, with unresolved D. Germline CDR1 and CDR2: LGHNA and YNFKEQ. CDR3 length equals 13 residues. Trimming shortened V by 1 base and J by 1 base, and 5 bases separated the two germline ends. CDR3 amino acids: CASSQVESYEQYF. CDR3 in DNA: TGTGCCAGCAGCCAAGTAGAGTCCTACGAGCAGTACTTC.

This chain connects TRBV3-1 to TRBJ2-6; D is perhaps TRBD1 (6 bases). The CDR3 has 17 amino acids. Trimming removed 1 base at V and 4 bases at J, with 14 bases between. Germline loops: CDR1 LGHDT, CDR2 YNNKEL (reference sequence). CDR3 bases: TGTGCCAGCAGCCAAGGAACAGGGTGGAGGGGGGCCAACGTCCTGACTTTC. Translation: CASSQGTGWRGANVLTF.

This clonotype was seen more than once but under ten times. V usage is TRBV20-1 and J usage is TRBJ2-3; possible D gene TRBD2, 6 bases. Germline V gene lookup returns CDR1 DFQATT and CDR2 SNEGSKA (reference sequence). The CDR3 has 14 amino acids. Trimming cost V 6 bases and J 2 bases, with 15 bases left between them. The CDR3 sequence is CSASWGTSTDTQYF. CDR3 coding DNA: TGCAGTGCCTCCTGGGGGACTTCCACAGATACGCAGTATTTT.

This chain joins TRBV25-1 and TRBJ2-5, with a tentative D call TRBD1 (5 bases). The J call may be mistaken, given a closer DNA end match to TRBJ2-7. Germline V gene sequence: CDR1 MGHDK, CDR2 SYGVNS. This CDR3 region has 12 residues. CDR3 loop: CASRKDISEQYF. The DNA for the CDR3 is TGTGCCAGCAGAAAGGACATCTCCGAGCAGTACTTC.

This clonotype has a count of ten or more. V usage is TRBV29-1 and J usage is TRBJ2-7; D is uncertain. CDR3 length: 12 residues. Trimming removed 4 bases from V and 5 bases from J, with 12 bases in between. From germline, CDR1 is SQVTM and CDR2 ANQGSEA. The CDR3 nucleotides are TGCAGCGTTGTACAAGGAGCCCACGAGCAGTACTTC. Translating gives CSVVQGAHEQYF.

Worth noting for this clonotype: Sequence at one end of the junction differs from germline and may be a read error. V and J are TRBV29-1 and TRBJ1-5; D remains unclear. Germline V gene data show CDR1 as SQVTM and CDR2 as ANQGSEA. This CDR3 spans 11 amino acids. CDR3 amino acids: CNVGGNQPQHF. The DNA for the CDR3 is TGCAACGTTGGGGGCAATCAGCCCCAGCATTTT.

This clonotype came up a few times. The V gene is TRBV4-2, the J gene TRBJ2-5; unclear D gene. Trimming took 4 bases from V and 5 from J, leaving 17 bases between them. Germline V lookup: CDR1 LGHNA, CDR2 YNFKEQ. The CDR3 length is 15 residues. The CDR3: CASSPKDLGRETQYF. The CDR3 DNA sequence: TGTGCCAGCAGCCCGAAGGATTTAGGGCGGGAGACCCAGTACTTC.

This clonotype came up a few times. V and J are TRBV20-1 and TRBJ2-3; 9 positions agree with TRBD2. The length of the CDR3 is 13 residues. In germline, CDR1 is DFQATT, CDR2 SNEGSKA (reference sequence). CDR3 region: CSISGRVADTQYF. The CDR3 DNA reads TGCAGCATTAGCGGGAGAGTTGCAGATACGCAGTATTTT.

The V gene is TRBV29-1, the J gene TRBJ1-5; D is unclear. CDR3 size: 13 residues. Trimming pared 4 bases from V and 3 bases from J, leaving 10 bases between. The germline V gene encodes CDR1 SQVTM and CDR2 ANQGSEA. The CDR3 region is CSVAGINNQPQHF. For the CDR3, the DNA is TGCAGCGTTGCTGGGATCAACAATCAGCCCCAGCATTTT.

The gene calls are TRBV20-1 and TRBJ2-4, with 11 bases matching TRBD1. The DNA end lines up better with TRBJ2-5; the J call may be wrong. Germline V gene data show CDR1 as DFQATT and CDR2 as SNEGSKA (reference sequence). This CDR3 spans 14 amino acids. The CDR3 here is CSASDGTGGRTQYF. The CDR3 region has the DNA TGCAGTGCTTCGGACGGGACAGGGGGGAGGACCCAGTACTTC.

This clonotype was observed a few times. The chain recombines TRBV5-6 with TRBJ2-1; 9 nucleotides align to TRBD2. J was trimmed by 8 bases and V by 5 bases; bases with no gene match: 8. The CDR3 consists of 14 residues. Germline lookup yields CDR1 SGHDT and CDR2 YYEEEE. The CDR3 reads CASRRAGGSYEQFF. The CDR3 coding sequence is TGTGCCAGCAGGAGAGCGGGAGGCAGCTATGAGCAGTTCTTC.

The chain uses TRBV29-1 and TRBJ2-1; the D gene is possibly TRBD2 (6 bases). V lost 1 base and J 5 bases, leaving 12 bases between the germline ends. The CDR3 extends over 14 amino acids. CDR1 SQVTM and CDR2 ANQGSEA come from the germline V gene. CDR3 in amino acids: CSVEVPGVHNEQFF. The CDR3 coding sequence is TGCAGCGTTGAAGTGCCGGGAGTCCACAATGAGCAGTTCTTC.

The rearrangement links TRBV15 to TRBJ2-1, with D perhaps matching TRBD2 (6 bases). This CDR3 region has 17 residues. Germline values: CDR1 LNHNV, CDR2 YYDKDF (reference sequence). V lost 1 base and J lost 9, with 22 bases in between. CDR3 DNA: TGTGCCACCAGCAGAGGGAGGGAAGTGAGGGAACCTCCTGAGCAGTTCTTC. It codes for CATSRGREVREPPEQFF. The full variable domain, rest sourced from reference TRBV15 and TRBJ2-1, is DAMVIQNPRYQVTQFGKPVTLSCSQTLNHNVMYWYQQKSSQAPKLLFHYYDKDFNNEADTPDNFQSRRPNTSFCFLDIRSPGLGDTAMYLCATSRGREVREPPEQFFGPGTRLTVL.

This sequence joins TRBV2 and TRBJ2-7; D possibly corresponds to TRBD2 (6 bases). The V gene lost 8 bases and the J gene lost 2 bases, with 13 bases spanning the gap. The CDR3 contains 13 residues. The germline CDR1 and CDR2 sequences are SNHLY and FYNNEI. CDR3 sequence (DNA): TGTGCCAGCGCGGGGCCGGGAGCCTACGAGCAGTACTTC. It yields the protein CASAGPGAYEQYF.

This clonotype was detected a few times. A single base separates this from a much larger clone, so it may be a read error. For the CDR3, the DNA is TGTGCCAGCACAGCGGGAGCCGGCTACAATGAGCAGTACTTC. Its protein product is CASTAGAGYNEQYF. The rearrangement uses TRBV6-1 and TRBJ2-1, with 8 bases aligning to TRBD2. The J call may be wrong; the DNA end is better matched by TRBJ2-7. The CDR3 loop spans 14 amino acids. Per germline, CDR1 MNHNS and CDR2 SASEGT.

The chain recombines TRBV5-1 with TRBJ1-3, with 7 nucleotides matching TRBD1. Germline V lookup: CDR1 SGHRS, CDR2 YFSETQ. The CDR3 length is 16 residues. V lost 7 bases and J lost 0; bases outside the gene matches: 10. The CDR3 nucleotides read TGCGCCAGCGGGGACGAGACAGGGAACTCTGGAAACACCATATATTTT. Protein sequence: CASGDETGNSGNTIYF.

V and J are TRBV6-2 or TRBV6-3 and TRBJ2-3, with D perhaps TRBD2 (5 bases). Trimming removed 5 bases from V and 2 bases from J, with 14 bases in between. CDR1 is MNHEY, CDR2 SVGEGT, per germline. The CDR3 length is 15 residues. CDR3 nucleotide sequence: TGTGCCAGCAGTGATCCTAGCACGGCCACAGATACGCAGTATTTT. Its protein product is CASSDPSTATDTQYF.

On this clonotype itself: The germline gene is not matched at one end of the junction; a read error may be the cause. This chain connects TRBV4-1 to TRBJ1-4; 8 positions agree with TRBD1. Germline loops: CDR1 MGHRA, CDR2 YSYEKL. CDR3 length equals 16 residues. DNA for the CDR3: TGCGCCAGCAGCCAAGGGTCCAGGGGGCTCCACGAAAGACTGTTTTTT. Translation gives CASSQGSRGLHERLFF.

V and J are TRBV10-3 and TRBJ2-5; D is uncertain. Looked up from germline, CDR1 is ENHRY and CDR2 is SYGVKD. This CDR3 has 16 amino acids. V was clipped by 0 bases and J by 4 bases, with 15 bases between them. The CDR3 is CAISESGSPLLETQYF. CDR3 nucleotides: TGTGCCATCAGTGAGTCTGGTAGCCCACTCCTAGAGACCCAGTACTTC.

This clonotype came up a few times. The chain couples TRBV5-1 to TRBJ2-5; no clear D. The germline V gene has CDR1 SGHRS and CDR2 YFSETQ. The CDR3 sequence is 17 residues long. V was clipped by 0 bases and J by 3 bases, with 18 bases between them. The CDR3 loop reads CASSLGSLQGVKETQYF. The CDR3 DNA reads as TGCGCCAGCAGCTTGGGGTCACTGCAAGGCGTTAAAGAGACCCAGTACTTC.

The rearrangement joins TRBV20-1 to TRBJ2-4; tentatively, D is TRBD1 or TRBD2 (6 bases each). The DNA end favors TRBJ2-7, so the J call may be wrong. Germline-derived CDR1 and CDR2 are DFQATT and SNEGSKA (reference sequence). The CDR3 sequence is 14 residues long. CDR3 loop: CSAQWRGNEGEQYF. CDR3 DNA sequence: TGCAGTGCCCAATGGAGGGGGAATGAAGGCGAGCAGTACTTC.

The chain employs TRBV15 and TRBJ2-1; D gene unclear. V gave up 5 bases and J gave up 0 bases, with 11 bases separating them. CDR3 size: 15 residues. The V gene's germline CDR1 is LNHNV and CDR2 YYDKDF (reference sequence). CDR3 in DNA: TGTGCCACCAGCCAAAGATCAGACTCCTACAATGAGCAGTTCTTC. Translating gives CATSQRSDSYNEQFF.

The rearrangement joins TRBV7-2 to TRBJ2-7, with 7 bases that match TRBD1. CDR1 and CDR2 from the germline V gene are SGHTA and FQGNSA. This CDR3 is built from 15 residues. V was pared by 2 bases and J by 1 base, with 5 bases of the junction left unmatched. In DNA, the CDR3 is TGTGCCAGCAGCTTAAACAGGGGCAGGTCCTACGAGCAGTACTTC. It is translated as CASSLNRGRSYEQYF.

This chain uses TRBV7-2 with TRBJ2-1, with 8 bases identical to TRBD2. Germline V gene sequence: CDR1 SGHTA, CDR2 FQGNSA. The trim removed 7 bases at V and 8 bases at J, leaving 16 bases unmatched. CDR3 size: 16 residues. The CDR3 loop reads CASNPLPAGVPDEQFF. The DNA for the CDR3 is TGTGCCAGCAACCCTCTTCCAGCGGGAGTTCCCGATGAGCAGTTCTTC.

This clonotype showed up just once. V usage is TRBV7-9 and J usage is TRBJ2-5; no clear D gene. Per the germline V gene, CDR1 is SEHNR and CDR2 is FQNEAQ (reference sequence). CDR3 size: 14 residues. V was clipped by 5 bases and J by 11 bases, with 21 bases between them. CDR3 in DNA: TGTGCCAGCAGCCGACTCGACCACGGTAATGAGCAGTACTTC. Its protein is CASSRLDHGNEQYF.